This T cell receptor beta chain was sequenced during a study of T cell responses to AZD1222 COVID-19 vaccine. The protocol was immunoSEQ multiplex PCR, while the TCRdb copy is restricted to in-frame clones and leaves out a portion. The data contain 25,000 to 30,000 clones, 75% to 90% of them seen just once; the ten biggest clones take up over 1%. CDR3 length equals 14 residues. Germline V gene sequence: CDR1 MNHEY, CDR2 SMNVEV (reference sequence). V was clipped by 2 bases and J by 1 base; unmatched bases: 1. The chain is built from TRBV27 and TRBJ1-1; TRBD1 matches at 7 bases. Material: peripheral blood, obtained on day 0 of AZD1222 vaccination. The clonotype originates from an adult in good health. The CDR3 region has the DNA TGTGCCAGCAGTTTACGACAGGGGAACACTGAAGCTTTCTTT. Its translation is CASSLRQGNTEAFF.